The rows below give T cell receptor beta chains drawn from one sample of a study of T cell responses to AZD1222 COVID-19 vaccine. Repertoires were generated with immunoSEQ multiplex PCR, while TCRdb's copy carries only in-frame clones and drops some. Among about 130,000 clones listed, approximately 87% were seen once. Sequencing used peripheral blood, obtained on day 0 of AZD1222 vaccination. The receptors were sampled from an adult in good health. Both conserved end residues are part of each CDR3. Fields, in order: V gene, D gene, clone size, J gene, CDR3 DNA, CDR3 protein. The D gene is left open where the match is weak. Clone sizes are given selectively: once, few, many, or a class where the clone is expanded.

>TRBV6-5|NA|NA|TRBJ1-5
TGTGCCAGCGGGCGGGGGACCGATCAGCCCCAGCATTTT
CASGRGTDQPQHF
>TRBV30|TRBD1|NA|TRBJ2-7
TGTGCCTGGACCCTAAGGACAGGGAACGAGCAGTACTTC
CAWTLRTGNEQYF
>TRBV11-2|NA|NA|TRBJ2-7
TGTGCCAGCAGTTTTACCGGGCCTCTGCCCTACGAGCAGTACTTC
CASSFTGPLPYEQYF
>TRBV30|TRBD1|NA|TRBJ1-2
TGTGCCTGGGGCAGGGGGTCCTATGGCTACACCTTC
CAWGRGSYGYTF
>TRBV10-3|TRBD1|NA|TRBJ1-1
TGTGCCATCAGTAATACCGGGACAGGGGTGGGAGCTTTCTTT
CAISNTGTGVGAFF
>TRBV9|TRBD2|NA|TRBJ2-2
TGTGCCAGCAGCGTAGGACTAGCGGGGGTTCCGAACACCGGGGAGCTGTTTTTT
CASSVGLAGVPNTGELFF
>TRBV7-2|NA|NA|TRBJ2-7
TGTGCCAGCAGCTTAGTCGGCGTCAGGGTCGGCGAGCAGTACTTC
CASSLVGVRVGEQYF
>TRBV19|TRBD1|NA|TRBJ1-2
TGTGCCAGTAGTATCCCCGGGACAGGGGGTATGGTGAGTGGCTACACCTTC
CASSIPGTGGMVSGYTF
>TRBV5-8|TRBD1|NA|TRBJ1-6
TGTGCCAGCAACTTAGGACAGGGGCGAGGGTCACCCCTCCACTTT
CASNLGQGRGSPLHF
>TRBV9|TRBD1|NA|TRBJ2-2
TGTGCCAGCAGCGCCACAGGGGCTAACACCGGGGAGCTGTTTTTT
CASSATGANTGELFF
>TRBV3-1/TRBV3-2|NA|NA|TRBJ1-2
TGTGCCAGCAGCCCTAATGCCGGGGGTATCTATGGCTACACCTTC
CASSPNAGGIYGYTF
>TRBV7-2|TRBD1|NA|TRBJ2-3
TGTGCCAGCAGCCCCCGGACAGGGTTCAGCACAGATACGCAGTATTTT
CASSPRTGFSTDTQYF
>TRBV9|NA|NA|TRBJ2-7
TGTGCCAGCAGCGTAGGCCAGGGGCGCGAGCAGTACTTC
CASSVGQGREQYF
>TRBV2|NA|few|TRBJ1-2
TGTGCCAGCAGGGAGCTCTTGGCTTCTTTGTCCTATGGCTACACCTTC
CASRELLASLSYGYTF
>TRBV7-2|NA|NA|TRBJ1-3
TGTGCCAGCAGCCTTATAGGGTGGGGGTCTGGAAACACCATATATTTT
CASSLIGWGSGNTIYF
>TRBV10-2|NA|NA|TRBJ2-3
TGCGCCATCACCTGGGACCTCTGGGGTACGCAGTATTTT
CAITWDLWGTQYF
>TRBV19|TRBD2|NA|TRBJ2-1
TGTGCCAGTAGTATAGCCCGGGGACTAGCATCTGACTTTGAGCAGTTCTTC
CASSIARGLASDFEQFF
>TRBV29-1|TRBD1|NA|TRBJ1-3
TGCAGCGTTGCAGGGGGCTCTGGAAACACCATATATTTT
CSVAGGSGNTIYF
>TRBV4-3|TRBD1|NA|TRBJ2-7
TGCGCCAGCAGCCAAGACCCCCGGGACAGCCCCTACGAGCAGTACTTC
CASSQDPRDSPYEQYF
>TRBV9|TRBD2|NA|TRBJ2-1
TGTGCCAGCAGCGTAGAGGGGCGGGGGGCCCCCTACAATGAGCAGTTCTTC
CASSVEGRGAPYNEQFF
>TRBV25-1|NA|once|TRBJ1-1
TGTGCCAGCAGTGAATCAGGTGGAGGCACTGAAGCTTTCTTT
CASSESGGGTEAFF
>TRBV4-1|TRBD1|NA|TRBJ2-3
TGCGCCAGCAGCCCAGGGCGGTCAGGGGGCGCGGGGTTGGACACAGATACGCAGTATTTT
CASSPGRSGGAGLDTDTQYF
>TRBV9|NA|NA|TRBJ2-7
TGTGCCAGCAGCGGATGGGACATCGCGGGCGAGCAGTACTTC
CASSGWDIAGEQYF
>TRBV30|TRBD2|NA|TRBJ2-2
TGTGCCTGGATGGCCGGGGGGGCCGGCGGGGAGCTGTTTTTT
CAWMAGGAGGELFF
>TRBV28|TRBD2|NA|TRBJ2-3
TGTGCCAGCAGTCGGACTAGCGGGAGCACAGATACGCAGTATTTT
CASSRTSGSTDTQYF
>TRBV1|NA|NA|TRBJ1-1
TGCACCGAGAGGGGGCTAGGAGCTTTCTTT
CTERGLGAFF
>TRBV30|NA|NA|TRBJ1-1
TGTGCCTGGAGTGTAGGGAGTTTCCCCACTGAAGCTTTCTTT
CAWSVGSFPTEAFF
>TRBV28|NA|NA|TRBJ2-7
TGTGCCAGCCAGTTTAGTAGGTCGGGGGTCTACGAGCAGTACTTC
CASQFSRSGVYEQYF
>TRBV9|TRBD2|NA|TRBJ2-1
TGTGCCAGCAGCGTAGCCCCCGGGGGGGCCACCCATGAGCAGTTCTTC
CASSVAPGGATHEQFF
>TRBV19|NA|NA|TRBJ1-1
TGTGCCAGTAGCAGGGTTAACACTGAAGCTTTCTTT
CASSRVNTEAFF
>TRBV27|NA|NA|TRBJ1-1
TGTGCCAGCAGTTTAGAGGGCCAGAACACTGAAGCTTTCTTT
CASSLEGQNTEAFF
>TRBV5-1|NA|NA|TRBJ2-7
TGCGCCAGCAGCCAACCAGCGAGCTCCTACGAGCAGTACTTC
CASSQPASSYEQYF
>TRBV3-1/TRBV3-2|NA|once|TRBJ2-3
TGTGCCAGCAGCCAAGGTGGAGGTAAGGCGCCGCAGTATTTT
CASSQGGGKAPQYF
>TRBV4-2|TRBD2|NA|TRBJ2-7
TGTGCCAGCAGCCAAGGACTAGCGGGGGTGGAGCAGTACTTC
CASSQGLAGVEQYF
>TRBV11-2|TRBD1|NA|TRBJ1-2
TGTGCCAGCAGGCGACAGGGTTGGAGCTACACCTTC
CASRRQGWSYTF
>TRBV19|NA|NA|TRBJ1-5
TGTGCCAGCGATCAAGGCAATCAGCCCCAGCATTTT
CASDQGNQPQHF
>TRBV6-2/TRBV6-3|NA|NA|TRBJ2-3
TGTGCCAGCAGTTGGTCAGATACGCAGTATTTT
CASSWSDTQYF
>TRBV25-1|NA|once|TRBJ1-6
TGTGCCAGCAGCCCCTGGGTCCCATGGGTTTCACCCCTCCACTTT
CASSPWVPWVSPLHF
>TRBV19|TRBD2|NA|TRBJ2-1
TGTGCCAGTAGTTCTAGCGGGAGAGCTGAGCAGTTCTTC
CASSSSGRAEQFF
>TRBV5-6|TRBD2|NA|TRBJ2-7
TGTGCCAGCAGCTTGGTGACAGCGGGACCCTACGAGCAGTACTTC
CASSLVTAGPYEQYF
>TRBV7-2|TRBD1|NA|TRBJ1-4
TGTGCCAGCAGCTTTGGGGGGACAGGGGGTGAAAAACTGTTTTTT
CASSFGGTGGEKLFF
>TRBV6-2/TRBV6-3|NA|few|TRBJ2-7
TGTGCCAGCAGTTACAGGGGACGAACCTTTGACGAGCAGTACTTC
CASSYRGRTFDEQYF
>TRBV24-1|TRBD1|NA|TRBJ2-6
TGTGCCACCAGTGATCCCACAGGGGCCCATCCCTCTGGGGCCAACGTCCTGACTTTC
CATSDPTGAHPSGANVLTF
>TRBV6-5|TRBD1|NA|TRBJ2-2
TGTGCCAGCAGGGATAAACAGGGGGCCGCTCGGGAGCTGTTTTTT
CASRDKQGAARELFF
>TRBV15|TRBD1|few|TRBJ1-5
TGTGCCACCAGCAGGCCGGGACAGGGCTGGCAGCCCCAGCATTTT
CATSRPGQGWQPQHF
>TRBV20-1|TRBD2|NA|TRBJ2-3
TGCAGTGCTAGTAGGCCTAGCGGGAGATTGGCAGATACGCAGTATTTT
CSASRPSGRLADTQYF
>TRBV5-1|TRBD1|NA|TRBJ1-3
TGCGCCAGCAGCCCCGGGACAGGGAATGGAAACACCATATATTTT
CASSPGTGNGNTIYF
>TRBV2|NA|NA|TRBJ2-7
TGTGCCAGCAGTCCCGTGGGGAACCAGTACTTC
CASSPVGNQYF
>TRBV3-1/TRBV3-2|TRBD2|once|TRBJ2-1
TGTGCCAGCAGCCAATCTAGCGGGATTTACAATGAGCAGTTCTTC
CASSQSSGIYNEQFF